Below, 5 T cell receptor beta chains from the same sample are listed, as sequenced in a study of read filtering for tumor transcriptome and immune sequencing. The library was built from 400 ng RNA with molecular barcoded adaptors for alpha/delta and beta/gamma chains. TCRdb ran MiXCR on the reads and lists one entry per CDR3 protein. Among 100,000 to 150,000 distinct CDR3 sequences listed, around 13% were seen once. The specimen was a population of CD138-negative cells sorted from bone marrow. The receptors originated from a donor at least 40 years old with multiple myeloma.

As concerns this clonotype: This may arise from a read error, as a much more abundant clone is one base away. The rearrangement uses TRBV5-1 and TRBJ2-3; perhaps TRBD2 as D (5 bases). The CDR3 runs to 15 residues. Germline loops: CDR1 SGHRS, CDR2 YFSETQ. The DNA of the CDR3 is TGCACCAGCAGCGGTTCTCCAACATCCACAGATACGCAGTATTTT. Its translation is CTSSGSPTSTDTQYF.

This clonotype showed up many times. The rearrangement uses TRBV5-1 and TRBJ2-5; D remains ambiguous. Germline-derived CDR1 and CDR2 are SGHRS and YFSETQ. The CDR3 has 15 amino acids. Deletions cut 5 bases from V and 1 base from J, with 15 bases between. The chain's CDR3 is CASRLVPSGQETQYF. The CDR3 nucleotides are TGCGCCAGCAGACTCGTCCCCTCAGGCCAAGAGACCCAGTACTTC.

Ten or more counts support this clonotype. This chain uses TRBV7-6 with TRBJ2-3; D is possibly TRBD1 (5 bases). Germline CDR1 reads SGHVS; CDR2 reads FNYEAQ. There are 15 residues in the CDR3. V dropped 5 bases and J dropped 0 bases, with 12 bases sitting between them. The CDR3 DNA follows: TGTGCCAGCAGCCAGACGGCAGGGAGCACAGATACGCAGTATTTT. Translated, it gives CASSQTAGSTDTQYF. Complete variable domain (other parts from reference TRBV7-6 and TRBJ2-3): GAGVSQSPRYKVTKRGQDVALRCDPISGHVSLYWYRQALGQGPEFLTYFNYEAQQDKSGLPNDRFSAERPEGSISTLTIQRTEQRDSAMYRCASSQTAGSTDTQYFGPGTRLTVL.

The table lists this clonotype with many counts. The chain uses TRBV5-1 and TRBJ2-7, with 9 bases that match TRBD2. The CDR3 is 15 amino acids. Germline-derived CDR1 and CDR2 are SGHRS and YFSETQ. V was pared by 3 bases and J by 4 bases, with 8 bases of the junction left unmatched. The CDR3 spells CASSYSGSESYEQYF. CDR3 sequence (DNA): TGCGCCAGCAGCTATAGCGGGAGCGAGTCATACGAGCAGTACTTC.

Ten or more counts support this clonotype. The genes are TRBV5-4 and TRBJ2-1, with D unresolved. This CDR3 has 12 residues. V lost 3 bases and J 9 bases, leaving 10 bases between the germline ends. Germline loops: CDR1 SGHNT, CDR2 YYREEE (reference sequence). This chain's CDR3 is CASSSGWGEQFF. CDR3 DNA sequence: TGTGCCAGCAGCTCCGGTTGGGGTGAGCAGTTCTTC.